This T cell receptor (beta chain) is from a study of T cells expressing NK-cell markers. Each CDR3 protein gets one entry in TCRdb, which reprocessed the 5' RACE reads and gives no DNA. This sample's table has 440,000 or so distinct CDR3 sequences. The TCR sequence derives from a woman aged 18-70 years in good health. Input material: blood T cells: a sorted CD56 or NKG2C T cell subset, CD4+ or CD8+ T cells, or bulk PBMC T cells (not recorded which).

CDR3 sequence reads: CASSDLGEWNEQFF. V gene TRBV10-2 combines with J gene TRBJ2-1; TCRdb names TRBD2, which stays unverified in the absence of DNA. The CDR3 has 14 residues. Germline assignment: CDR1 WSHSY and CDR2 SAAADI.